The clone carrying this TCR beta chain was observed a handful of times. What it recognizes is unknown. Generated by immunoSEQ multiplex PCR, the TCRdb table keeps only in-frame clones and is missing some. Of about 97,000 clones in the sample, about nine tenths are singletons; the top ten hold roughly 16%. This record belongs to a study of graft-versus-host responses after intestinal transplantation. Study overall: Each of the recipients got a multivisceral, liver-intestinal, or isolated intestinal transplant. Recipients across the board were started on anti-thymocyte globulin induction, then kept on tacrolimus and steroids for about 3 years.

Germline assignment: CDR1 MGHRA and CDR2 YSYEKL. CDR3 length equals 18 residues. Trimming at V came to 2 bases and at J to 4 bases, leaving 11 bases not matched to a gene. General study points: There were GvH clones found in recipient marrow, and some of them appeared first in ileum or blood. GvH clone levels peaked in circulation, and this peak was associated with early post-transplant HvG declines.

The chain joins TRBV4-1 to TRBJ2-2, with 9 bases that match TRBD1. The receptor was isolated from a human patient who received an intestinal transplant, so some T cells may come from the graft donor. The sequencing here drew on PBMCs, taken roughly 68 weeks after intestinal transplant. CDR3 nucleotides: TGCGCCAGCAGCCAAAGATTACAGGGGGCCCTTACCACCGGGGAGCTGTTTTTT. Its translation: CASSQRLQGALTTGELFF.